This T cell receptor beta chain is drawn from a study of T cells in Graves' hyperthyroidism and ophthalmopathy. Turning to the study itself: Peripheral blood specimens were obtained at initial diagnosis, prior to any treatment.

Ophthalmopathy patients had moderate-to-severe active disease, CAS ≥3, NOSPECS ≥4, and disease duration under 3 months. Thyroid ultrasound and orbital computed tomography, with clinical symptoms and serum thyroxine and TRAb, informed diagnoses. Researchers amplified the TCR beta CDR3 regions from RNA transcripts. When the TCR CDR3 underwent first-round RT-PCR, the HTBI primer set was used. TCRdb fed the multiplex PCR reads into MiXCR, producing one record per CDR3 protein. The repertoire holds some 370,000 distinct CDR3 sequences, about 14% seen once, with 25% to 30% in the top ten. Germline values: CDR1 SNHLY, CDR2 FYNNEI. CDR3 length: 14 residues. The V end was cut by 7 bases, the J end by 4 bases, with 14 bases between. This clonotype was observed many times.

The sample consisted of blood. The clonotype was recovered from a man in his fifties or sixties with Graves' ophthalmopathy. This rearrangement joins TRBV2 to TRBJ2-1; D is possibly TRBD1 or TRBD2 (5 bases each). This chain's CDR3 is CASTPGTPYNEQFF. In DNA form, the CDR3 reads TGTGCCAGCACCCCCGGGACCCCGTACAATGAGCAGTTCTTC.